Listed below are T cell receptor beta chains from one sample, sequenced in a study of cytomegalovirus exposure and HLA in healthy donors. Method: immunoSEQ multiplex PCR; TCRdb's copy keeps in-frame clones and lacks some. The data contain approximately 120,000 clones, around 67% of them singletons. The sequencing sample was made of PBMCs. These receptors were collected from a man in his 60s in good health and CMV-seropositive. Both conserved end residues are part of each CDR3. Fields, in order: CDR3 protein, CDR3 DNA, V gene, D gene, clone size, J gene, CDR3 length. The D gene is left open where the match is weak. Part of the rows lack a size; the others show once, few, many or a class for expanded clones.

cdr3_aa: CASSFRGGTYEQYF
cdr3_nt: TGTGCCAGCAGCTTTAGGGGCGGTACCTACGAGCAGTACTTC
v_call: TRBV11-1
d_call: .
clone_size: few
j_call: TRBJ2-7
cdr3_length: 14

cdr3_aa: CASSAEGFAQPQHF
cdr3_nt: TGCGCCAGCAGCGCGGAGGGTTTTGCTCAGCCCCAGCATTTT
v_call: TRBV5-1
d_call: .
clone_size: .
j_call: TRBJ1-5
cdr3_length: 14

cdr3_aa: CASSRSGDYGYTF
cdr3_nt: TGTGCCAGCAGCCGAAGCGGCGACTATGGCTACACCTTC
v_call: TRBV6-6
d_call: .
clone_size: few
j_call: TRBJ1-2
cdr3_length: 13

cdr3_aa: CASSQDPGQSLREQYF
cdr3_nt: TGCGCCAGCAGCCAAGACCCGGGACAGTCCCTTAGGGAGCAGTACTTC
v_call: TRBV4-1
d_call: TRBD1
clone_size: .
j_call: TRBJ2-7
cdr3_length: 16

cdr3_aa: CASSLGLAGTYEQYF
cdr3_nt: TGTGCCAGCAGTCTGGGACTAGCGGGGACCTACGAGCAGTACTTC
v_call: TRBV5-4
d_call: TRBD2
clone_size: .
j_call: TRBJ2-7
cdr3_length: 15

cdr3_aa: CASSSGNYNSPLHF
cdr3_nt: TGTGCCAGCAGCTCGGGGAACTATAATTCACCCCTCCACTTT
v_call: TRBV11-2
d_call: .
clone_size: .
j_call: TRBJ1-6
cdr3_length: 14

cdr3_aa: CASSLEQLGDTF
cdr3_nt: TGTGCCAGCAGCTTGGAGCAGCTCGGGGACACCTTC
v_call: TRBV5-5
d_call: .
clone_size: .
j_call: TRBJ1-2
cdr3_length: 12

cdr3_aa: CASSFGDRDTGELFF
cdr3_nt: TGCGCCAGCAGCTTCGGGGACAGGGACACCGGGGAGCTGTTTTTT
v_call: TRBV5-1
d_call: TRBD1
clone_size: .
j_call: TRBJ2-2
cdr3_length: 15

cdr3_aa: CASSLRENEKLFF
cdr3_nt: TGTGCCAGCAGCCTTCGGGAGAATGAAAAACTGTTTTTT
v_call: TRBV6-1
d_call: .
clone_size: many
j_call: TRBJ1-4
cdr3_length: 13

cdr3_aa: CASSAQGRDNSPLHF
cdr3_nt: TGTGCCAGTAGCGCACAGGGTCGGGATAATTCACCCCTCCACTTT
v_call: TRBV19
d_call: .
clone_size: .
j_call: TRBJ1-6
cdr3_length: 15

cdr3_aa: CASSAPAGGVTGELFF
cdr3_nt: TGTGCCAGCAGTGCCCCAGCGGGGGGCGTTACCGGGGAGCTGTTTTTT
v_call: TRBV6-1
d_call: TRBD2
clone_size: .
j_call: TRBJ2-2
cdr3_length: 16

cdr3_aa: CASSSLDRDRGRGSYGYTF
cdr3_nt: TGTGCCAGCAGTTCGCTAGACCGGGACAGGGGGCGCGGAAGCTATGGCTACACCTTC
v_call: TRBV27
d_call: TRBD1
clone_size: .
j_call: TRBJ1-2
cdr3_length: 19

cdr3_aa: CASSSSSGGYNEQFF
cdr3_nt: TGTGCCAGCAGTTCCAGTAGCGGGGGCTACAATGAGCAGTTCTTC
v_call: TRBV28
d_call: TRBD2
clone_size: .
j_call: TRBJ2-1
cdr3_length: 15

cdr3_aa: CASSFTTGTVDTEAFF
cdr3_nt: TGTGCCAGCAGCTTTACGACGGGGACAGTTGACACTGAAGCTTTCTTT
v_call: TRBV11-2
d_call: TRBD1
clone_size: .
j_call: TRBJ1-1
cdr3_length: 16

cdr3_aa: CATSGDLQETQYF
cdr3_nt: TGTGCCACCAGCGGAGACCTCCAAGAGACCCAGTACTTC
v_call: TRBV15
d_call: .
clone_size: few
j_call: TRBJ2-5
cdr3_length: 13

cdr3_aa: CSVSGLRNTEAFF
cdr3_nt: TGCAGCGTTTCAGGGCTGAGGAACACTGAAGCTTTCTTT
v_call: TRBV29-1
d_call: .
clone_size: .
j_call: TRBJ1-1
cdr3_length: 13

cdr3_aa: CASSLEIGQGRSPLHF
cdr3_nt: TGTGCCAGCAGCTTAGAGATAGGGCAGGGTCGTTCACCCCTCCACTTT
v_call: TRBV11-2
d_call: .
clone_size: few
j_call: TRBJ1-6
cdr3_length: 16

cdr3_aa: CASRRNPGDNSPLHF
cdr3_nt: TGTGCCAGCAGGAGGAACCCGGGGGATAATTCACCCCTCCACTTT
v_call: TRBV9
d_call: .
clone_size: .
j_call: TRBJ1-6
cdr3_length: 15

cdr3_aa: CASSAGALNEKLFF
cdr3_nt: TGTGCCAGCAGCGCAGGGGCCCTCAATGAAAAACTGTTTTTT
v_call: TRBV9
d_call: .
clone_size: .
j_call: TRBJ1-4
cdr3_length: 14

cdr3_aa: CASRLTDTIEQFF
cdr3_nt: TGCGCCAGCCGATTGACAGATACAATTGAGCAGTTCTTC
v_call: TRBV5-1
d_call: .
clone_size: .
j_call: TRBJ2-1
cdr3_length: 13

cdr3_aa: CASKEAGAGEQFF
cdr3_nt: TGTGCCAGCAAAGAAGCGGGGGCGGGTGAGCAGTTCTTC
v_call: TRBV6-1
d_call: TRBD2
clone_size: .
j_call: TRBJ2-1
cdr3_length: 13

cdr3_aa: CASSQDIGDRANEQYF
cdr3_nt: TGTGCCAGCAGCCAAGATATTGGGGACAGGGCCAACGAGCAGTACTTC
v_call: TRBV4-2
d_call: TRBD1
clone_size: .
j_call: TRBJ2-7
cdr3_length: 16

cdr3_aa: CASSRRNEKLFF
cdr3_nt: TGTGCCAGCAGCCGCCGGAATGAAAAACTGTTTTTT
v_call: TRBV4-2
d_call: .
clone_size: .
j_call: TRBJ1-4
cdr3_length: 12

cdr3_aa: CASSLYHPRHGELGNTIYF
cdr3_nt: TGTGCCAGCAGTTTATATCACCCCCGTCACGGTGAGCTTGGAAACACCATATATTTT
v_call: TRBV27
d_call: .
clone_size: .
j_call: TRBJ1-3
cdr3_length: 19

cdr3_aa: CASSLWPGTGSFEQYF
cdr3_nt: TGTGCCAGCAGTTTATGGCCCGGGACAGGTTCCTTCGAGCAGTACTTC
v_call: TRBV28
d_call: TRBD1
clone_size: .
j_call: TRBJ2-7
cdr3_length: 16

cdr3_aa: CSSSFSGGRTGELFF
cdr3_nt: TGTTCCAGCAGCTTCTCAGGGGGCAGGACCGGGGAGCTGTTTTTT
v_call: TRBV7-9
d_call: TRBD1
clone_size: .
j_call: TRBJ2-2
cdr3_length: 15

cdr3_aa: CASSLSMAVNTEAFF
cdr3_nt: TGTGCCAGCAGTTTATCGATGGCTGTGAACACTGAAGCTTTCTTT
v_call: TRBV27
d_call: .
clone_size: few
j_call: TRBJ1-1
cdr3_length: 15

cdr3_aa: CAWSSPRDRSNQPQHF
cdr3_nt: TGTGCCTGGAGCTCACCCAGGGATCGAAGCAATCAGCCCCAGCATTTT
v_call: TRBV30
d_call: .
clone_size: .
j_call: TRBJ1-5
cdr3_length: 16

cdr3_aa: CASSHAGVSEPQHF
cdr3_nt: TGTGCCAGCAGTCACGCGGGGGTGAGTGAGCCCCAGCATTTT
v_call: TRBV6-6
d_call: .
clone_size: .
j_call: TRBJ1-5
cdr3_length: 14

cdr3_aa: CASMRLSYEQYF
cdr3_nt: TGTGCCAGCATGCGGCTTTCCTACGAGCAGTACTTC
v_call: TRBV2
d_call: .
clone_size: .
j_call: TRBJ2-7
cdr3_length: 12

cdr3_aa: CATSSGHLGETQYF
cdr3_nt: TGCGCCACCAGCTCGGGACACCTGGGAGAGACCCAGTACTTC
v_call: TRBV5-1
d_call: .
clone_size: few
j_call: TRBJ2-5
cdr3_length: 14

cdr3_aa: CASSRDSGENEQFF
cdr3_nt: TGCGCCAGCAGCCGGGATAGCGGGGAAAATGAGCAGTTCTTC
v_call: TRBV5-1
d_call: TRBD2
clone_size: .
j_call: TRBJ2-1
cdr3_length: 14

cdr3_aa: CASIRGGLNNYGYTF
cdr3_nt: TGTGCCAGCATCCGAGGAGGGCTCAATAACTATGGCTACACCTTC
v_call: TRBV6-6
d_call: .
clone_size: .
j_call: TRBJ1-2
cdr3_length: 15

cdr3_aa: CAISARQGANEKLFF
cdr3_nt: TGTGCCATCAGTGCTAGACAGGGGGCTAATGAAAAACTGTTTTTT
v_call: TRBV10-3
d_call: TRBD1
clone_size: .
j_call: TRBJ1-4
cdr3_length: 15

cdr3_aa: CASRRDILSYEQYF
cdr3_nt: TGTGCCAGCAGACGGGACATCCTTTCCTACGAGCAGTACTTC
v_call: TRBV6-5
d_call: .
clone_size: .
j_call: TRBJ2-7
cdr3_length: 14

cdr3_aa: CASSLIWGGNGYTF
cdr3_nt: TGTGCCAGCAGCTTGATCTGGGGAGGGAATGGCTACACCTTC
v_call: TRBV5-5
d_call: .
clone_size: .
j_call: TRBJ1-2
cdr3_length: 14

cdr3_aa: CASSELFGQGQSNQPQHF
cdr3_nt: TGTGCCAGCAGTGAACTCTTTGGACAGGGACAAAGCAATCAGCCCCAGCATTTT
v_call: TRBV6-1
d_call: TRBD1
clone_size: .
j_call: TRBJ1-5
cdr3_length: 18

cdr3_aa: CASSLGGKAFF
cdr3_nt: TGTGCCAGCAGCTTGGGAGGGAAAGCTTTCTTT
v_call: TRBV7-8
d_call: .
clone_size: .
j_call: TRBJ1-1
cdr3_length: 11

cdr3_aa: CASSNTGWEGQETQYF
cdr3_nt: TGTGCCAGCAGCAACACAGGGTGGGAAGGCCAAGAGACCCAGTACTTC
v_call: TRBV11-1
d_call: .
clone_size: .
j_call: TRBJ2-5
cdr3_length: 16

cdr3_aa: CASSQAGGASYGYTF
cdr3_nt: TGTGCCAGCAGCCAAGCAGGGGGCGCCAGCTATGGCTACACCTTC
v_call: TRBV4-2
d_call: TRBD1
clone_size: .
j_call: TRBJ1-2
cdr3_length: 15

cdr3_aa: CASSIAARVAGYEQYF
cdr3_nt: TGTGCCAGTAGTATAGCGGCTCGGGTTGCCGGCTACGAGCAGTACTTC
v_call: TRBV19
d_call: .
clone_size: once
j_call: TRBJ2-7
cdr3_length: 16

cdr3_aa: CASAREGGQPQHF
cdr3_nt: TGTGCTAGTGCCCGGGAAGGGGGTCAGCCCCAGCATTTT
v_call: TRBV12-5
d_call: .
clone_size: .
j_call: TRBJ1-5
cdr3_length: 13

cdr3_aa: CASSKIRDRNEKLFF
cdr3_nt: TGTGCCAGCAGCAAAATCCGGGACAGGAATGAAAAACTGTTTTTT
v_call: TRBV21-1
d_call: .
clone_size: .
j_call: TRBJ1-4
cdr3_length: 15

cdr3_aa: CASSLVQGGYTF
cdr3_nt: TGTGCCAGCAGCTTAGTACAGGGGGGCTACACCTTC
v_call: TRBV7-9
d_call: TRBD1
clone_size: .
j_call: TRBJ1-2
cdr3_length: 12